Listed below are T cell receptor beta chains from one sample, sequenced in a study of PD-1 blockade in classical Hodgkin lymphoma. TCRdb keeps only in-frame clones here, not all; method: immunoSEQ multiplex PCR. The table includes some 100,000 clones, roughly 92% detected once. The source was peripheral blood mononuclear cells (PBMCs), collected at baseline. The receptors originated from a human donor with classical Hodgkin lymphoma. Each CDR3 is given with its conserved first and last residue. D genes are given only for firm matches. Not all rows give a size; the values are once, few, many and, for expanded clones, a class.

j_gene: TRBJ2-5
abundance: -
v_gene: TRBV4-1
d_gene: TRBD2
CDR3nt: TGCGCCAGCAGCCAGGTCCTGGCGGGAGGGGGGACCCAGTACTTC
CDR3aa: CASSQVLAGGGTQYF

j_gene: TRBJ2-2
abundance: -
v_gene: TRBV19
d_gene: -
CDR3nt: TGTGCCAGTAGCGTTACCAGGGAGGCCGGGGAGCTGTTTTTT
CDR3aa: CASSVTREAGELFF

j_gene: TRBJ2-7
abundance: once
v_gene: TRBV5-6
d_gene: -
CDR3nt: TGTGCCAGCACCCTATCCTTCACAGGGACCTACGAGCAGTACTTC
CDR3aa: CASTLSFTGTYEQYF

j_gene: TRBJ1-2
abundance: many
v_gene: TRBV2
d_gene: -
CDR3nt: TGTGCCAGCGGACGGTTTAACTATGGCTACACCTTC
CDR3aa: CASGRFNYGYTF

j_gene: TRBJ2-2
abundance: -
v_gene: TRBV2
d_gene: TRBD2
CDR3nt: TGTGCCAGCAGTGGGACTAGCGGGAGTCAAGGCGGGGAGCTGTTTTTT
CDR3aa: CASSGTSGSQGGELFF

j_gene: TRBJ2-2
abundance: -
v_gene: TRBV10-3
d_gene: TRBD2
CDR3nt: TGTGCCATCAGTGGGAGTCCGGGGAGGGCCGGGGAGCTGTTTTTT
CDR3aa: CAISGSPGRAGELFF

j_gene: TRBJ1-5
abundance: -
v_gene: TRBV4-1
d_gene: TRBD1
CDR3nt: TGCGCCAGCAGCCTCGGGACAGGTCTAAGCAATCAGCCCCAGCATTTT
CDR3aa: CASSLGTGLSNQPQHF

j_gene: TRBJ2-7
abundance: -
v_gene: TRBV5-1
d_gene: TRBD1
CDR3nt: TGCGCCAGCAGCTTTGGACAGGGCACCTACGAGCAGTACTTC
CDR3aa: CASSFGQGTYEQYF

j_gene: TRBJ2-3
abundance: -
v_gene: TRBV5-5
d_gene: -
CDR3nt: TGTGCCAGCAGCTTTGGCGGAAGTTACACAGATACGCAGTATTTT
CDR3aa: CASSFGGSYTDTQYF

j_gene: TRBJ2-2
abundance: -
v_gene: TRBV30
d_gene: -
CDR3nt: TGTGCCTGGAGTCCGGGGACTTCAGCCGGGGAGCTGTTTTTT
CDR3aa: CAWSPGTSAGELFF

j_gene: TRBJ2-1
abundance: -
v_gene: TRBV19
d_gene: TRBD2
CDR3nt: TGTGCCAGTATACGGACTAGCGGGGGGTACAATGAGCAGTTCTTC
CDR3aa: CASIRTSGGYNEQFF

j_gene: TRBJ2-1
abundance: once
v_gene: TRBV6-5
d_gene: -
CDR3nt: TGTGCCAGCAGTTACTCGAGTTCGGGGCACAATGAGCAGTTCTTC
CDR3aa: CASSYSSSGHNEQFF

j_gene: TRBJ2-1
abundance: -
v_gene: TRBV27
d_gene: -
CDR3nt: TGTGCCAGCAGTTCGGGACAAACCTATAGTCTTTTCGATGAGCAGTTCTTC
CDR3aa: CASSSGQTYSLFDEQFF

j_gene: TRBJ2-6
abundance: -
v_gene: TRBV30
d_gene: -
CDR3nt: TGTGCCTGGAGCGGGGGAACCGGGGCCAACGTCCTGACTTTC
CDR3aa: CAWSGGTGANVLTF

j_gene: TRBJ1-3
abundance: -
v_gene: TRBV11-1
d_gene: -
CDR3nt: TGTGCCAGCAGCCCGGGGCCGGATGTCTCTGGAAACACCATATATTTT
CDR3aa: CASSPGPDVSGNTIYF

j_gene: TRBJ1-1
abundance: -
v_gene: TRBV5-1
d_gene: TRBD1
CDR3nt: TGCGCCAGCAGCTTCCATCGAGTCGGACAGGGAACGAACACTGAAGCTTTCTTT
CDR3aa: CASSFHRVGQGTNTEAFF

j_gene: TRBJ2-3
abundance: -
v_gene: TRBV5-1
d_gene: -
CDR3nt: TGCGCCAGCAGCTTGGATCGGGAAGAAGGCGGGTCAGATACGCAGTATTTT
CDR3aa: CASSLDREEGGSDTQYF

j_gene: TRBJ2-7
abundance: -
v_gene: TRBV28
d_gene: -
CDR3nt: TGTGCCAGCAGTCCGGCAGCGGCCTCCTACGAGCAGTACTTC
CDR3aa: CASSPAAASYEQYF

j_gene: TRBJ1-3
abundance: -
v_gene: TRBV27
d_gene: -
CDR3nt: TGTGCCAGCAGTTTATTTGCGGGGAGGGGAAACACCATATATTTT
CDR3aa: CASSLFAGRGNTIYF

j_gene: TRBJ2-7
abundance: -
v_gene: TRBV29-1
d_gene: TRBD1
CDR3nt: TGCAGCACAACAGGGGGCCTTCGAAACGAGCAGTACTTC
CDR3aa: CSTTGGLRNEQYF

j_gene: TRBJ2-7
abundance: -
v_gene: TRBV28
d_gene: TRBD2
CDR3nt: TGTGCCAGCAGCGGACTAGCGGGCCTTTCCTACGAGCAGTACTTC
CDR3aa: CASSGLAGLSYEQYF

j_gene: TRBJ2-5
abundance: -
v_gene: TRBV11-2
d_gene: TRBD2
CDR3nt: TGTGCCAGCAGCTTAGGTAGCGGGAGGACCGATCAGTACTTC
CDR3aa: CASSLGSGRTDQYF

j_gene: TRBJ2-1
abundance: -
v_gene: TRBV7-8
d_gene: TRBD2
CDR3nt: TGTGCCAGCAGCTTAGCGCCCTCTAGCGGGAGGGCCGGTGAGCAGTTCTTC
CDR3aa: CASSLAPSSGRAGEQFF

j_gene: TRBJ1-2
abundance: -
v_gene: TRBV19
d_gene: -
CDR3nt: TGTGCCAGCGTGCCGCGGGACACCCCCTATGGCTACACCTTC
CDR3aa: CASVPRDTPYGYTF

j_gene: TRBJ1-1
abundance: -
v_gene: TRBV27
d_gene: -
CDR3nt: TGTGCCAGCAGTTTATGGTCCCGGGAGGCGAACACTGAAGCTTTCTTT
CDR3aa: CASSLWSREANTEAFF

j_gene: TRBJ2-2
abundance: few
v_gene: TRBV30
d_gene: -
CDR3nt: TGTGCCTGGGACCGGACTGCCAACACCGGGGAGCTGTTTTTT
CDR3aa: CAWDRTANTGELFF

j_gene: TRBJ2-2
abundance: -
v_gene: TRBV2
d_gene: -
CDR3nt: TGTGCCAGCAGCGAAGAGTCGGGACTGCCGAACACCGGGGAGCTGTTTTTT
CDR3aa: CASSEESGLPNTGELFF

j_gene: TRBJ1-1
abundance: -
v_gene: TRBV19
d_gene: -
CDR3nt: TGTGCCAGTAGTTTTCAGGCCACTGAAGCTTTCTTT
CDR3aa: CASSFQATEAFF

j_gene: TRBJ1-2
abundance: -
v_gene: TRBV4-1
d_gene: TRBD1
CDR3nt: TGCGCCAGCGGGACAGGGTTTACCGACTATGGCTACACCTTC
CDR3aa: CASGTGFTDYGYTF

j_gene: TRBJ1-1
abundance: -
v_gene: TRBV7-9
d_gene: TRBD1
CDR3nt: TGTGCCAGCAGCTTCCAACAGGGGAAGTCTGAAGCTTTCTTT
CDR3aa: CASSFQQGKSEAFF

j_gene: TRBJ1-3
abundance: once
v_gene: TRBV28
d_gene: -
CDR3nt: TGTGCCAGTTTACGGGGCTCTGGAAACACCATATATTTT
CDR3aa: CASLRGSGNTIYF

j_gene: TRBJ2-1
abundance: -
v_gene: TRBV27
d_gene: -
CDR3nt: TGTGCCAGCAGTTTGTCCGGCCCCGGTGAGCAGTTCTTC
CDR3aa: CASSLSGPGEQFF